A single TCR beta chain is shown here with its context. What it recognizes is unknown. This record comes from a study of T-cell reconstitution after alpha-beta-depleted transplantation in children. Study-wide points: One year post-transplant, T-cell counts and diversity were largely derived from T cells produced anew. Several patients had high TCRbeta diversity at day 60; it came from surviving recipient T cells and thymic progenitors. In patients about two months after transplant, alpha-beta T cells reportedly arose from several hundred expanded graft clones.

During its preparation, the TCRbeta library received unique molecular identifiers. TCRdb reprocessed the PCR reads with MiXCR, giving one entry per CDR3 protein. The sample carries 450,000 to 600,000 distinct CDR3 sequences, 10% to 15% recorded once. The V gene lost 3 bases and the J gene lost 9 bases, with 12 bases spanning the gap. The CDR3 runs 12 residues. The source of this sequence is a male patient aged 10-17 years who had a stem cell transplant for acute myeloid leukemia, so the T cells may come from the graft donor. The chain carries TRBV12-3 or TRBV12-4 and TRBJ2-7; possible D gene TRBD2, 6 bases. The specimen was PBMCs, mostly from graft donor cells, collected 360 days after TCRalphabeta/CD19-depleted stem cell transplant. Written as DNA, the CDR3 is TGTGCCAGCAGTTTCCGACGGGAGAGGCAGTACTTC. This codes for CASSFRRERQYF.